This TCR beta chain was recorded in a study of blood T cell repertoires in COVID-19. The germline V gene encodes CDR1 SGHVS and CDR2 FNYEAQ. The CDR3 loop spans 15 amino acids. V shed 5 bases and J shed 1 base, with 14 bases lying between them. Produced via immunoSEQ multiplex PCR; TCRdb's table is partial and in-frame only. This table has almost 500,000 clones, less than 90% appearing once. The sequenced material came from PBMCs or T cells enriched from blood (not recorded which). The clonotype originates from an older woman who had recovered from COVID-19. The chain uses TRBV7-6 and TRBJ2-5, with D perhaps TRBD2 (6 bases). In DNA form, the CDR3 reads TGTGCCAGCAGCCCGACCCCGGGACTCCAAGAGACCCAGTACTTC. Translating it yields CASSPTPGLQETQYF.